This TCR beta chain originates from a study of CD8 T cells in ankylosing spondylitis. Study results and limitations: Apparently characteristic of ankylosing spondylitis blood was a TCR beta motif (under ten highly homologous variants).

The table lists this clonotype with many counts. Antigen specificity is unknown. TCRdb reprocessed the 5' RACE reads with MiXCR, giving one entry per CDR3 protein. The data show roughly 490,000 distinct CDR3 sequences, approximately 5.3% seen once. J was trimmed by 1 base and V by 1 base; bases with no gene match: 13. The CDR3 extends over 19 amino acids. CDR1 and CDR2 from the germline V gene are KGHDR and SFDVKD. The gene calls are TRBV24-1 and TRBJ1-2, with 8 bases fitting TRBD1. The sequence was obtained from a male donor with ankylosing spondylitis. Source material: blood, either unsorted or a sorted T cell fraction (not recorded which). The CDR3 protein is CATSDFNSGGVSGNYGYTF. The CDR3 DNA reads as TGTGCCACCAGTGATTTCAACTCAGGGGGCGTAAGTGGTAACTATGGCTACACCTTC.